The sequence of this TCR beta chain was determined in a study of blood T cell repertoires in COVID-19. Sequenced by immunoSEQ multiplex PCR; TCRdb stores in-frame clones only, minus some. The sample has approximately 390,000 clones, 80% to 90% seen once; the top ten hold about 2.3%. Germline CDR1 reads LGHDT; CDR2 reads YNNKEL (reference sequence). The V segment lost 8 bases and the J segment 0 bases; nucleotides outside the gene matches: 6. This CDR3 has 14 amino acids. The chain recombines TRBV3-1 (or the pseudogene TRBV3-2) with TRBJ1-2, with 7 bases matching TRBD1. The sequenced sample consisted of peripheral blood. The receptor comes from a woman aged 60 to 75 with COVID-19, enrolled during active disease. The CDR3 sequence: CASGDRVTNYGYTF. The DNA for the CDR3 is TGTGCCAGCGGTGACAGGGTGACTAACTATGGCTACACCTTC.